This T cell receptor beta chain appears in the sequencing data of a study of a mutant IDH1 vaccine in newly diagnosed glioma. Study-level information: Commencement of vaccination occurred 4-6 weeks following radiotherapy alone, or concurrently with temozolomide cycles. Of treated patients, roughly 62% were men and about 38% women, averaging 40.4 years. Radiotherapy, temozolomide, or both had been given previously, and both were given to most.

Generated by immunoSEQ multiplex PCR, the TCRdb table keeps only in-frame clones and is missing some. The table includes more than 55,000 clones, around 84% detected once. Time point given: week 35, safety follow-up. The content of each vaccine dose was 300 ug of mutant IDH1 20-mer peptide, and topical imiquimod accompanied it. Weeks 1, 3, 5, 7, 11, 15, 19 and 23 were when patients received their eight vaccinations. This clone was seen a handful of times. Its antigen is unidentified. The CDR3 sequence is 14 residues long. Germline CDR1 is MNHNS and CDR2 is SASEGT. Trimming stripped 5 bases from V and 1 base from J, with 11 bases between.

The clonotype comes from a man aged 30 to 39 with glioma. The chain links TRBV6-1 to TRBJ1-1; D might be TRBD1 (6 bases). The sample consisted of PBMCs, taken from a glioma patient whose treatment included an IDH1 peptide vaccine. The CDR3 is CASSIKGGNTEAFF. Written as DNA, the CDR3 is TGTGCCAGCAGTATTAAAGGGGGGAACACTGAAGCTTTCTTT.